Described below is a single T cell receptor beta chain sequence and its context. Original processing methods: Amplification from reference gene primers served as the basis for estimated nucleated cell counts. Produced via immunoSEQ multiplex PCR; TCRdb's table is partial and in-frame only. V and J calls and clone size are as listed in that table; D and trimming were resolved from the DNA. Among about 130,000 clones listed, roughly 72% were seen once. Seattle patients were enrolled during active infection and followed longitudinally. The sample belongs to a study of blood T cell repertoires in COVID-19. Overall study context: Material from acute and convalescent COVID-19 was sourced from the United States, Italy and Spain.

This CDR3 has 14 amino acids. The germline V gene has CDR1 MDHEN and CDR2 SYDVKM. V lost 3 bases to trimming and J lost 4 bases, with 13 bases between them. The sequencing input was peripheral blood. The chain links TRBV28 to TRBJ2-7; a weak D match, TRBD1 (5 bases). This receptor was obtained from a man older than 75 with COVID-19, enrolled during active disease. The CDR3 bases are TGTGCCAGCAGTTTTGGGGCCAGCTCATACGAGCAGTACTTC. Its translation is CASSFGASSYEQYF.